This T cell receptor (beta chain) was sequenced in a study of cytomegalovirus exposure and HLA in healthy donors. As for the study in general: Earlier sequencing of around 190 million T cells yielded about 120 million unique TCR beta sequences.

In its sample, this clone was seen a few times. Its antigen is not known. V was clipped by 3 bases and J by 9 bases, with 15 bases between them. This CDR3 is built from 14 residues. Germline lookup yields CDR1 LNHDA and CDR2 SQIVND (reference sequence). Findings and limits, study-wide: HLA allele associations emerged for about 18,000 TCR beta sequences in a later analysis, at 0.05 false discovery rate. Later analysis demonstrated an association between a missense DCLRE1C variant and TCR beta V- and J-gene trimming.

Use of 60 Vbeta and 13 Jbeta primers characterized the PCR. Here immunoSEQ multiplex PCR was the method, and the copy in TCRdb shows in-frame clones only, minus some. The table includes about 150,000 clones, approximately 9% detected once. The clonotype comes from a male donor in good health and CMV-seronegative. The genes are TRBV19 and TRBJ2-1; TRBD2 might be the D (7 bases). Sequencing was carried out using PBMCs. DNA for the CDR3: TGTGCCAGTAGTATGGTTAGGGGGGGTGGTGAGCAGTTCTTC. It translates to CASSMVRGGGEQFF.